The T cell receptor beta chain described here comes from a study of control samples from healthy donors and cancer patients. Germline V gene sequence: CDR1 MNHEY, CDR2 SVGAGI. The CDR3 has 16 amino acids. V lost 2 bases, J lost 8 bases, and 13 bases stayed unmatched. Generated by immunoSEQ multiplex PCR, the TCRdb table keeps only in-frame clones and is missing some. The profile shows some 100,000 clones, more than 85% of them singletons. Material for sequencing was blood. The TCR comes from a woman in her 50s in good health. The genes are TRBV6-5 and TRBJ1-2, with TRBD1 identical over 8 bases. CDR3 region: CASSYLRTGSRVGYTF. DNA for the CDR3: TGTGCCAGCAGTTACCTCCGGACAGGGAGTCGTGTCGGCTACACCTTC.